These T cell receptor beta chains were read from a single sample in a study of cytomegalovirus exposure and HLA in healthy donors. Here immunoSEQ multiplex PCR was the method, and the copy in TCRdb shows in-frame clones only, minus some. The profile shows approximately 170,000 clones, about four fifths of them singletons. Sequencing was done on a sample of PBMCs. These receptors originate from a male donor in good health and CMV-seropositive. Each CDR3 is given with its conserved first and last residue. Each record gives: V gene, J gene, D gene, clone size, CDR3 DNA, CDR3 protein. D genes are given only for firm matches. For some rows the clone size is stated as once, few or many, or as a class when expanded; others skip it.

V gene: TRBV10-3; J gene: TRBJ1-5; D gene: -; clone size: few; CDR3 DNA: TGTGCCATCAGGGGGGGTCTCAATCAGCCCCAGCATTTT; CDR3 protein: CAIRGGLNQPQHF
V gene: TRBV13; J gene: TRBJ1-4; D gene: -; clone size: few; CDR3 DNA: TGTGCCAGCAGCCCCGGGGGGTCGGAGAACGAAAAACTGTTTTTT; CDR3 protein: CASSPGGSENEKLFF
V gene: TRBV2; J gene: TRBJ1-1; D gene: -; clone size: -; CDR3 DNA: TGTGCCAGCAGTGGGGCGGGAGGGAACACTGAAGCTTTCTTT; CDR3 protein: CASSGAGGNTEAFF
V gene: TRBV6-1; J gene: TRBJ2-1; D gene: -; clone size: -; CDR3 DNA: TGTGCCAGCAGTGAGAACATCAGGGCGGAGCAGTTCTTC; CDR3 protein: CASSENIRAEQFF
V gene: TRBV5-1; J gene: TRBJ2-2; D gene: TRBD1; clone size: -; CDR3 DNA: TGCGCCAGCAGCCGAGCGGGACAGGGGATTTTGGGCGGGGAGCTGTTTTTT; CDR3 protein: CASSRAGQGILGGELFF
V gene: TRBV18; J gene: TRBJ1-1; D gene: -; clone size: -; CDR3 DNA: TGTGCCAGCTCACCGGTTGTGGCGAACACTGAAGCTTTCTTT; CDR3 protein: CASSPVVANTEAFF
V gene: TRBV7-9; J gene: TRBJ2-5; D gene: -; clone size: -; CDR3 DNA: TGTGCCACCCGCCAGGGGATTCAAGAGACCCAGTACTTC; CDR3 protein: CATRQGIQETQYF
V gene: TRBV19; J gene: TRBJ1-4; D gene: -; clone size: -; CDR3 DNA: TGTGCCAGTAGGCCCGGAGGTGAAAAACTGTTTTTT; CDR3 protein: CASRPGGEKLFF
V gene: TRBV19; J gene: TRBJ2-3; D gene: -; clone size: -; CDR3 DNA: TGTGCCAGTAGTATTACCATAGCTAGCACAGATACGCAGTATTTT; CDR3 protein: CASSITIASTDTQYF
V gene: TRBV10-2; J gene: TRBJ1-2; D gene: TRBD1; clone size: -; CDR3 DNA: TGCGCCAGCAGTGAGTCGTGGGGGACAGGGCGCAATGGCTACACCTTC; CDR3 protein: CASSESWGTGRNGYTF
V gene: TRBV14; J gene: TRBJ2-7; D gene: TRBD1; clone size: -; CDR3 DNA: TGTGCCAGCAGCCTCGGGACAGGGCACTACGAGCAGTACTTC; CDR3 protein: CASSLGTGHYEQYF
V gene: TRBV5-4; J gene: TRBJ2-5; D gene: -; clone size: -; CDR3 DNA: TGTGCCAGCAGCCTGGACGGGGAGACCCAGTACTTC; CDR3 protein: CASSLDGETQYF
V gene: TRBV4-1; J gene: TRBJ1-2; D gene: -; clone size: -; CDR3 DNA: TGCGCCAGCAGCCAAGCCGGCCCGGGAGGCTATGGCTACACCTTC; CDR3 protein: CASSQAGPGGYGYTF
V gene: TRBV2; J gene: TRBJ1-4; D gene: -; clone size: few; CDR3 DNA: TGTGCCAGCAGTGAAGCCCTAAGTACTGGAGGGGCGAGTAATGAAAAACTGTTTTTT; CDR3 protein: CASSEALSTGGASNEKLFF
V gene: TRBV5-4; J gene: TRBJ1-4; D gene: -; clone size: -; CDR3 DNA: TGTGCCAGCAGCACAAAGGGGGAGGGTGAAAAACTGTTTTTT; CDR3 protein: CASSTKGEGEKLFF
V gene: TRBV30; J gene: TRBJ2-3; D gene: TRBD2; clone size: -; CDR3 DNA: TGTGCCTGGGGACTAGCGGGGGACGCAGATACGCAGTATTTT; CDR3 protein: CAWGLAGDADTQYF
V gene: TRBV7-6; J gene: TRBJ2-2; D gene: TRBD1; clone size: -; CDR3 DNA: TGTGCCAGCAGCTCCCTAGGGGGCTCTACCAACACCGGGGAGCTGTTTTTT; CDR3 protein: CASSSLGGSTNTGELFF
V gene: TRBV4-1; J gene: TRBJ2-7; D gene: TRBD1; clone size: few; CDR3 DNA: TGCGCCAGCAGCTCAGGACAGGGGCGCTACGAGCAGTACTTC; CDR3 protein: CASSSGQGRYEQYF
V gene: TRBV10-1; J gene: TRBJ2-7; D gene: TRBD1; clone size: -; CDR3 DNA: TGCGCCAGCAGGGGACAGAGCTACGAGCAGTACTTC; CDR3 protein: CASRGQSYEQYF
V gene: TRBV9; J gene: TRBJ2-1; D gene: TRBD2; clone size: -; CDR3 DNA: TGTGCCAGCAGCGTAGACAGCGGGGCGAACAATGAGCAGTTCTTC; CDR3 protein: CASSVDSGANNEQFF
V gene: TRBV6-5; J gene: TRBJ1-1; D gene: -; clone size: -; CDR3 DNA: TGTGCCAGCAGTGCCCCTAATCGCGGAGAAGCTTTCTTT; CDR3 protein: CASSAPNRGEAFF